Below, 8 T cell receptor beta chains from the same sample are listed, as sequenced in a study of shared clonotypes between healthy human individuals. TCRdb's copy holds only in-frame clones and misses some; the assay was immunoSEQ multiplex PCR. The sample consists of around 1.5 million clones, approximately 98% of them appearing once. The sample comprised naive CD4+ T cells sorted from blood. The subset denotes: CD45RA+ positively selected. The receptors originated from a man aged 30-40 years in good health.

V is TRBV25-1 and J is TRBJ2-3, with TRBD1 matching 7 bases. Trimming removed 3 bases from V and 2 bases from J; junction bases left unmatched: 8. The CDR3 is 16 amino acids. Germline lookup yields CDR1 MGHDK and CDR2 SYGVNS. In nucleotides, the CDR3 is TGTGCCAGCAGTGAGTCCAGGGGGAAACTCACAGATACGCAGTATTTT. Residues: CASSESRGKLTDTQYF.

A word on this clone: The sample holds other DNA sequences that translate to the same CDR3. V and J are TRBV6-6 and TRBJ2-1; no firm D call. The length of the CDR3 is 16 residues. Trimming pared 0 bases from V and 0 bases from J, leaving 9 bases between. From germline, CDR1 is MNHNY and CDR2 SVGAGI (reference sequence). Here the CDR3 DNA reads TGTGCCAGCAGTTACTCAGCCCCGAGCTCCTACAATGAGCAGTTCTTC. It is translated as CASSYSAPSSYNEQFF.

In regard to this clone: The same CDR3 also results from other DNA sequences found in this sample. The chain uses TRBV5-1 and TRBJ2-2, with unresolved D. CDR3 length equals 13 residues. The germline V gene encodes CDR1 SGHRS and CDR2 YFSETQ. V was trimmed by 4 bases and J by 3 bases, leaving 7 bases between them. In nucleotides, the CDR3 is TGCGCCAGCAGCCCCCAAGACACCGGGGAGCTGTTTTTT. This gives the protein CASSPQDTGELFF.

The gene calls are TRBV29-1 and TRBJ2-1; 8 nucleotides align to TRBD2. V shed 4 bases, J shed 6 bases, and the junction held 8 bases outside the gene matches. Per germline, CDR1 SQVTM and CDR2 ANQGSEA. CDR3 length equals 14 residues. The CDR3 DNA follows: TGCAGCGTTGTATCAGCGGGAGTTGTCAATGAGCAGTTCTTC. Its protein is CSVVSAGVVNEQFF.

For the CDR3, the DNA is TGTGCCAGCAGGCAATTAGGGTGGACTAGCGGGAGGGCCTTAGATACGCAGTATTTT. It translates to CASRQLGWTSGRALDTQYF. V and J are TRBV27 and TRBJ2-3; 15 bases are shared with TRBD2. Germline CDR1 and CDR2: MNHEY and SMNVEV (reference sequence). The CDR3 consists of 19 residues. After removal of 6 bases from V and 5 bases from J, the junction contained 15 bases not matched to a gene.

The chain combines TRBV29-1 with TRBJ1-5; TRBD1 is a possible D gene (6 bases). Deletions cut 7 bases from V and 6 bases from J, with 13 bases between. This CDR3 contains 12 residues. Germline V gene lookup returns CDR1 SQVTM and CDR2 ANQGSEA. The CDR3 region is CSAATGSQPQHF. In DNA form, the CDR3 reads TGCAGCGCCGCGACAGGAAGTCAGCCCCAGCATTTT.

This sequence joins TRBV28 and TRBJ2-5; D remains unclear. The CDR3 covers 14 residues. The germline V gene encodes CDR1 MDHEN and CDR2 SYDVKM. V gave up 6 bases and J gave up 6 bases, with 17 bases separating them. CDR3 coding DNA: TGTGCCAGCAGCCCCCCCGAGACGATAAAGACCCAGTACTTC. Protein: CASSPPETIKTQYF.

This clone has just one count. This CDR3 is CASSAPGTDMNTEAFF. CDR3 DNA sequence: TGTGCCAGCAGCGCACCCGGGACAGACATGAACACTGAAGCTTTCTTT. The genes are TRBV5-6 and TRBJ1-1; 7 bases align to TRBD1. The J segment lost 0 bases and the V segment lost 4 bases, leaving 9 bases of the junction unmatched. The CDR3 totals 16 residues. Germline CDR1 and CDR2: SGHDT and YYEEEE.